This TCR beta chain was captured by sequencing in a study of T cell changes during pregnancy in multiple sclerosis. In germline, CDR1 is MNHEY, CDR2 SMNVEV (reference sequence). There are 16 residues in the CDR3. V trimming: 7 bases; J trimming: 0 bases; junction bases outside the gene matches: 7. The method was immunoSEQ multiplex PCR; TCRdb's version includes in-frame clones alone and lacks a portion of them. The table shows approximately 41,000 clones, with roughly 90% occurring only once. This sequence was found in a female donor with multiple sclerosis, enrolled in a pregnancy study. Sequenced material: CD4+ T cells from peripheral blood mononuclear cells, taken in the second trimester of pregnancy. J is TRBJ1-3 and V is TRBV27; TRBD1 matches 9 bases. The CDR3 nucleotides are TGTGCCAGCACCGGACAGGGGACGGGCTCTGGAAACACCATATATTTT. Translated, it gives CASTGQGTGSGNTIYF.